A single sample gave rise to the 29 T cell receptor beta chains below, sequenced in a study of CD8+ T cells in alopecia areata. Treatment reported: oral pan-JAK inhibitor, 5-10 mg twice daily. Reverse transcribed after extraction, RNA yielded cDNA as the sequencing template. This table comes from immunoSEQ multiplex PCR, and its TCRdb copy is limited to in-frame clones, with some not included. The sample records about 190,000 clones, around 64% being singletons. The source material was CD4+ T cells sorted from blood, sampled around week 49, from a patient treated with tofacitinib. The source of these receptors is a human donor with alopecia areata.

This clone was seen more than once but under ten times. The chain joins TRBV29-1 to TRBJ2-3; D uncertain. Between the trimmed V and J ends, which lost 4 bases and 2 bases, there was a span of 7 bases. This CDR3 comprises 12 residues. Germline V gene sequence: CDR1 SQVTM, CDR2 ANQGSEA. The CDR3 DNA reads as TGCAGCGTTGTGGACCTCACAGATACGCAGTATTTT. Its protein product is CSVVDLTDTQYF.

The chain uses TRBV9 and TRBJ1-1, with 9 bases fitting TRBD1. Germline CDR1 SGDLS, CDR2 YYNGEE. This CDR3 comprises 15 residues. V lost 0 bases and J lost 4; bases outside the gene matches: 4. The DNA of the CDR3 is TGTGCCAGCAGCGTAGCTCTGGACAGGGGCACTGAAGCTTTCTTT. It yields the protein CASSVALDRGTEAFF.

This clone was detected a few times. CDR3 nucleotides: TGTGCCAGCAGCCCGAGGGACAGGGGGCAATTCTTC. This codes for CASSPRDRGQFF. The chain recombines TRBV7-8 with TRBJ2-1, with 12 bases fitting TRBD1. J was trimmed by 16 bases and V by 5 bases; bases with no gene match: 6. This CDR3 has 12 residues. CDR1 SGHVS and CDR2 FQNEAQ come from the germline V gene.

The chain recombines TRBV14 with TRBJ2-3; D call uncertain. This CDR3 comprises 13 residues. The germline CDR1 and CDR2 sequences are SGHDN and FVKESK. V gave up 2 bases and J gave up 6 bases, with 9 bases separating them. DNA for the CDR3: TGTGCCAGCAGCCAAATCTACGGGGATACGCAGTATTTT. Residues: CASSQIYGDTQYF. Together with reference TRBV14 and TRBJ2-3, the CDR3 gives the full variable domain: EAGVTQFPSHSVIEKGQTVTLRCDPISGHDNLYWYRRVMGKEIKFLLHFVKESKQDESGMPNNRFLAERTGGTYSTLKVQPAELEDSGVYFCASSQIYGDTQYFGPGTRLTVL.

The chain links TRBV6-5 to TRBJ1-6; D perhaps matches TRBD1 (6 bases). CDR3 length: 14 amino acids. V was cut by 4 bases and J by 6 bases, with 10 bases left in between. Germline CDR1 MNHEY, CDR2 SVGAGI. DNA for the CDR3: TGTGCCAGCAGTTGGAGCAGGGGTAATTCACCCCTCCACTTT. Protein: CASSWSRGNSPLHF.

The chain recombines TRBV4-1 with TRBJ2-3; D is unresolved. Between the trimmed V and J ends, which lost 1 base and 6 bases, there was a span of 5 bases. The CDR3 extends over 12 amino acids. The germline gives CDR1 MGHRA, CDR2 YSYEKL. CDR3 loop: CASSQGSDTQYF. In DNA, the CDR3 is TGCGCCAGCAGCCAAGGAAGCGATACGCAGTATTTT.

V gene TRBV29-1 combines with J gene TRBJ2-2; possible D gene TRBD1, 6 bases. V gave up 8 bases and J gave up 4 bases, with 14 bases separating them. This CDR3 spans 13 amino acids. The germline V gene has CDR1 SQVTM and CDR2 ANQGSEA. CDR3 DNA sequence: TGCAGCCAACGGGACACCGCCACCGGGGAGCTGTTTTTT. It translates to CSQRDTATGELFF.

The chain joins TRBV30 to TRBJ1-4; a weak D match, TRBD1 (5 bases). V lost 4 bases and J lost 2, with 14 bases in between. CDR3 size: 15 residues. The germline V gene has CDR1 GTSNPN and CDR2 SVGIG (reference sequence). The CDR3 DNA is TGTGCCTGGAAACCCCCGGGGCGGACTAATGAAAAACTGTTTTTT. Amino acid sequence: CAWKPPGRTNEKLFF.

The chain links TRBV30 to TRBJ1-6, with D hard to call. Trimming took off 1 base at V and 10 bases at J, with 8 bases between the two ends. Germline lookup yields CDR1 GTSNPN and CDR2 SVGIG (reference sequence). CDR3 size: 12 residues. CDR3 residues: CAWSAPGSPLHF. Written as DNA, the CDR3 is TGTGCCTGGAGTGCCCCTGGGTCACCCCTCCACTTT.

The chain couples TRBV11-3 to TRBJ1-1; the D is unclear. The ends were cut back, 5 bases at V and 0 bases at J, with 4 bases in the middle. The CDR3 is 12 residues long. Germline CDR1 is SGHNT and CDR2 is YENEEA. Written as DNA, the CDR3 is TGTGCCAGCAGCACCCTGAACACTGAAGCTTTCTTT. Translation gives CASSTLNTEAFF. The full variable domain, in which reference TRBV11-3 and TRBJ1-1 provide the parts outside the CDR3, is EAGVVQSPRYKIIEKKQPVAFWCNPISGHNTLYWYLQNLGQGPELLIRYENEEAVDDSQLPKDRFSAERLKGVDSTLKIQPAELGDSAVYLCASSTLNTEAFFGQGTRLTVV.

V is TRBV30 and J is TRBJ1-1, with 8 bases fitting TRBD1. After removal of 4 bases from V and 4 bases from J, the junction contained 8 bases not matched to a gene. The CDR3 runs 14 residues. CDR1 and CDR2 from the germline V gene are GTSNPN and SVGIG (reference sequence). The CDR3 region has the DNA TGTGCCTGGACCCCAGGGGGCGCGTCCACTGAAGCTTTCTTT. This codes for CAWTPGGASTEAFF. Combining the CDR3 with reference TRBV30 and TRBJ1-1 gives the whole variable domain SQTIHQWPATLVQPVGSPLSLECTVEGTSNPNLYWYRQAAGRGLQLLFYSVGIGQISSEVPQNLSASRPQDRQFILSSKKLLLSDSGFYLCAWTPGGASTEAFFGQGTRLTVV.

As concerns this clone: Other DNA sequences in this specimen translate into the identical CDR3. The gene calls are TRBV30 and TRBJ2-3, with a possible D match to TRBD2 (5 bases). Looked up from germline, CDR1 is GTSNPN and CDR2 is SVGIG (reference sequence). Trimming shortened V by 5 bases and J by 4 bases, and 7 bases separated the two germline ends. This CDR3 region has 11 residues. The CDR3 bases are TGTGCCTGGGGCGGGTCAGATACGCAGTATTTT. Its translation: CAWGGSDTQYF.

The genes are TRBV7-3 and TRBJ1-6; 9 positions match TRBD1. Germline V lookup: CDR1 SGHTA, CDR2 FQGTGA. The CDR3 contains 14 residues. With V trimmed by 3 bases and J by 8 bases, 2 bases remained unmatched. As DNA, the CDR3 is TGTGCCAGCAGCTTGGGGACAGGGTATTCACCCCTCCACTTT. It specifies CASSLGTGYSPLHF.

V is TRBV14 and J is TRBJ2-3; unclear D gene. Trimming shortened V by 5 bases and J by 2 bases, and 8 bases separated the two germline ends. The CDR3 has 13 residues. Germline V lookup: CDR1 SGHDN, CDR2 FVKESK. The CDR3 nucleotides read TGTGCCAGCAGCGTCTCAACCACAGATACGCAGTATTTT. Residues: CASSVSTTDTQYF.

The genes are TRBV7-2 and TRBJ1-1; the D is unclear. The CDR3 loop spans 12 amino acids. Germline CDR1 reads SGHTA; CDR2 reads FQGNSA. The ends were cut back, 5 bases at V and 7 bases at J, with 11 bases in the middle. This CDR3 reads CASSVRRVEAFF. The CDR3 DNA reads TGTGCCAGCAGCGTTCGGAGAGTTGAAGCTTTCTTT.

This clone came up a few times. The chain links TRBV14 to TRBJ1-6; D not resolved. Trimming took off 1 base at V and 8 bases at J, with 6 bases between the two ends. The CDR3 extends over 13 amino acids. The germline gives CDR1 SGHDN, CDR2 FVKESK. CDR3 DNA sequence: TGTGCCAGCAGCCAAGGTCCGGATTCACCCCTCCACTTT. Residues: CASSQGPDSPLHF.

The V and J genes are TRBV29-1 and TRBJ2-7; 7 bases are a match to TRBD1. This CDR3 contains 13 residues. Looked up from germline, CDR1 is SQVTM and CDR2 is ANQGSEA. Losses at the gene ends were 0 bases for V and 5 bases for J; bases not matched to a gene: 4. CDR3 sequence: CSVEEQGLNEQYF. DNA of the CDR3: TGCAGCGTTGAAGAACAGGGGTTGAACGAGCAGTACTTC.

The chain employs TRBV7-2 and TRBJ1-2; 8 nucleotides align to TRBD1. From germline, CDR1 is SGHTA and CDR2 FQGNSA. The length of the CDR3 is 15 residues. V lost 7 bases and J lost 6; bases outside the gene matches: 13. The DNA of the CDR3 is TGTGCCAGCACCATCAGACAGGGGAGTATTGATGGCTACACCTTC. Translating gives CASTIRQGSIDGYTF.

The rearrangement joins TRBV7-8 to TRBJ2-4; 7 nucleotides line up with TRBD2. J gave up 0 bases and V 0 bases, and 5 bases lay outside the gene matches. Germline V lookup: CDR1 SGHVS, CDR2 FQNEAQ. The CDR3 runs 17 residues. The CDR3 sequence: CASSLAGLAVAKNIQYF. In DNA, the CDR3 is TGTGCCAGCAGCTTAGCGGGGCTAGCGGTAGCCAAAAACATTCAGTACTTC. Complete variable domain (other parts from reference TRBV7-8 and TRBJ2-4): GAGVSQSPRYKVAKRGQDVALRCDPISGHVSLFWYQQALGQGPEFLTYFQNEAQLDKSGLPSDRFFAERPEGSVSTLKIQRTQQEDSAVYLCASSLAGLAVAKNIQYFGAGTRLSVL.

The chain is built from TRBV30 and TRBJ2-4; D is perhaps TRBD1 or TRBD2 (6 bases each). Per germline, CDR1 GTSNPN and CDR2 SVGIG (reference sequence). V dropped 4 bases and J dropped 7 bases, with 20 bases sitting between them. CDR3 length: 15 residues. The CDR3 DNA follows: TGTGCCTGGAATAACCTCGAAGGGGGGAGGAACATTCAGTACTTC. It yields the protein CAWNNLEGGRNIQYF.

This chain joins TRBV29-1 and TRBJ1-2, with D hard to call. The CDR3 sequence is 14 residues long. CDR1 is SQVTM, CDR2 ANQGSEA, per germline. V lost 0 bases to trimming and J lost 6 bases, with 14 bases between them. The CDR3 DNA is TGCAGCGTTGAAGATCTCGAGGGATTGGATGGCTACACCTTC. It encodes CSVEDLEGLDGYTF.

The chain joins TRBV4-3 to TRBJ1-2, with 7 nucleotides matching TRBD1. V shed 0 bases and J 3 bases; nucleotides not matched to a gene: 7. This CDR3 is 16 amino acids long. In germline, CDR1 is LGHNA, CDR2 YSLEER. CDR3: CASSQDGGQDYYGYTF. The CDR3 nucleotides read TGCGCCAGCAGCCAAGATGGCGGACAGGATTACTATGGCTACACCTTC.

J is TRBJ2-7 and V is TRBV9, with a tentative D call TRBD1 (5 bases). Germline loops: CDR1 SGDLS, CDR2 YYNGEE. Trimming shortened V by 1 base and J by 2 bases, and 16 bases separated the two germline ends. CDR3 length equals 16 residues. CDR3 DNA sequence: TGTGCCAGCAGCGTAAGCAGGAAGACAGTACCCTACGAGCAGTACTTC. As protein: CASSVSRKTVPYEQYF.

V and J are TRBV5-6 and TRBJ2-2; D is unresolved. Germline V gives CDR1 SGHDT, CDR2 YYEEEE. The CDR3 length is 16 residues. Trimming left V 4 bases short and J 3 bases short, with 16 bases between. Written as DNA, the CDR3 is TGTGCCAGCAGCCCGACACCGAAGCAGGACACCGGGGAGCTGTTTTTT. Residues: CASSPTPKQDTGELFF.

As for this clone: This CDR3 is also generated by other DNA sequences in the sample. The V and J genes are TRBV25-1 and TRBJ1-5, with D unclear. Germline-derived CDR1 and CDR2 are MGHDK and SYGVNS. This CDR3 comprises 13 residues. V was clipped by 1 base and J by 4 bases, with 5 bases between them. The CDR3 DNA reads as TGTGCCAGCAGTGAATTAGGAAATCAGCCCCAGCATTTT. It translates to CASSELGNQPQHF.

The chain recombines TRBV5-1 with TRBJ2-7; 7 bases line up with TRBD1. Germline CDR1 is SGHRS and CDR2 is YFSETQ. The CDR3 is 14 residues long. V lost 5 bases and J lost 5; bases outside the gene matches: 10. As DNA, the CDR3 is TGCGCCAGCAGTACAGCACAGGGGAACCACGAGCAGTACTTC. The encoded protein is CASSTAQGNHEQYF.

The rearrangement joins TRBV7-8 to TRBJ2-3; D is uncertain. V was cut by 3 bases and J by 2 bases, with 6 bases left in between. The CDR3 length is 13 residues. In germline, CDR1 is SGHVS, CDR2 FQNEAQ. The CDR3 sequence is CASSFEVTDTQYF. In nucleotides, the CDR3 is TGTGCCAGCAGCTTCGAGGTCACAGATACGCAGTATTTT.

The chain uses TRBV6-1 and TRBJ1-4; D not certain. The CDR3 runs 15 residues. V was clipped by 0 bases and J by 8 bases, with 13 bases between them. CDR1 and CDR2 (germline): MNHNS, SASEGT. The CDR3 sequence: CASSEARAGEEKLFF. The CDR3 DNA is TGTGCCAGCAGTGAAGCCCGGGCCGGGGAGGAAAAACTGTTTTTT.

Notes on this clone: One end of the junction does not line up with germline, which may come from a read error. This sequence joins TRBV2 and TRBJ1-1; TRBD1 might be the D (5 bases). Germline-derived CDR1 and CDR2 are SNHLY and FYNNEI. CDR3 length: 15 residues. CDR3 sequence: CASREAIAGGTEAFF. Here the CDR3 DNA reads TGTGCCAGCAGAGAAGCCATAGCCGGGGGAACTGAAGCTTTCTTT.